The 25 T cell receptor beta chains in this list originate from one sample, sequenced in a study of T-cell reconstitution after alpha-beta-depleted transplantation in children. TCRbeta library preparation incorporated unique molecular identifiers. TCRdb reprocessed the PCR reads with MiXCR, giving one entry per CDR3 protein. The table shows around 700,000 distinct CDR3 sequences, with less than 15% occurring only once. This sample comprised PBMCs, obtained before TCRalphabeta/CD19-depleted stem cell transplant. These receptors originate from a girl aged 2 to 10 with congenital amegakaryocytic thrombocytopenia, due to receive a stem cell transplant.

This clonotype was recorded at least ten times. The chain links TRBV20-1 to TRBJ2-5, with TRBD2 matching 7 bases. Germline CDR1 DFQATT, CDR2 SNEGSKA (reference sequence). This CDR3 contains 14 residues. The junction had 9 bases not matched to a gene; V was cut back by 3 bases and J by 5 bases. The CDR3 loop reads CSARDPGGYETQYF. Written as DNA, the CDR3 is TGCAGTGCTAGGGATCCCGGGGGGTATGAGACCCAGTACTTC.

This clonotype was found a few times. The rearrangement links TRBV15 to TRBJ2-1, with 8 nucleotides matching TRBD2. Germline V CDR1 and CDR2: LNHNV, YYDKDF (reference sequence). The CDR3 is made up of 15 amino acids. V was clipped by 4 bases and J by 2 bases; unmatched bases: 4. The CDR3 protein is CATSTSGGTYNEQFF. CDR3 nucleotides: TGTGCCACCAGCACGAGCGGGGGTACCTACAATGAGCAGTTCTTC.

This clonotype was counted at least ten times. As DNA, the CDR3 is TGTGCCAGCAGCGTAACCGGGAACACTGAAGCTTTCTTT. As protein: CASSVTGNTEAFF. The chain is built from TRBV9 and TRBJ1-1; D gene uncertain. The CDR3 runs 13 residues. V was trimmed by 1 base and J by 1 base, leaving 5 bases between them. The V gene's germline CDR1 is SGDLS and CDR2 YYNGEE.

This clonotype was picked up many times. This chain links TRBV29-1 with TRBJ2-7; 7 nucleotides align to TRBD2. The CDR3 is 12 residues long. The V gene's germline CDR1 is SQVTM and CDR2 ANQGSEA. The junction had 5 bases not matched to a gene; V was cut back by 8 bases and J by 1 base. DNA for the CDR3: TGCAGCTTTCGCGGGAGTTCCTACGAGCAGTACTTC. It yields the protein CSFRGSSYEQYF.

This clonotype was counted many times. The rearrangement links TRBV7-9 to TRBJ2-7; no clear D. Trimming cost V 5 bases and J 5 bases, with 13 bases left between them. The CDR3 has 13 residues. The germline V gene has CDR1 SEHNR and CDR2 FQNEAQ (reference sequence). The CDR3 spells CASSPPTRNEQYF. The CDR3 DNA follows: TGTGCCAGCAGCCCCCCTACACGTAACGAGCAGTACTTC. Together with reference TRBV7-9 and TRBJ2-7, the CDR3 gives the full variable domain: DTGVSQNPRHKITKRGQNVTFRCDPISEHNRLYWYRQTLGQGPEFLTYFQNEAQLEKSRLLSDRFSAERPKGSFSTLEIQRTEQGDSAMYLCASSPPTRNEQYFGPGTRLTVT.

This clonotype was observed many times. The V and J genes are TRBV20-1 and TRBJ1-3; TRBD1 is a possible D gene (5 bases). The germline gives CDR1 DFQATT, CDR2 SNEGSKA (reference sequence). This CDR3 comprises 14 residues. V lost 4 bases and J 2 bases, leaving 12 bases between the germline ends. The CDR3 loop reads CSANDRFTGNTIYF. The CDR3, as DNA: TGCAGTGCTAACGACAGATTTACTGGAAACACCATATATTTT.

The sample holds many counts of this clonotype. The rearrangement uses TRBV29-1 and TRBJ1-1; the match to TRBD1 covers 8 bases. Germline lookup yields CDR1 SQVTM and CDR2 ANQGSEA. With 7 bases clipped from V and 1 base from J, the junction kept 5 bases outside the gene matches. CDR3 length: 13 amino acids. The CDR3, as DNA: TGCAGCGCCCGGACAGGGTGGAACACTGAAGCTTTCTTT. Protein sequence: CSARTGWNTEAFF.

This clonotype was seen a few times. The chain links TRBV5-1 to TRBJ2-1, with TRBD2 matching over 8 bases. The ends lost 0 bases at V and 10 bases at J; junction bases unmatched: 6. This CDR3 comprises 14 residues. Looked up from germline, CDR1 is SGHRS and CDR2 is YFSETQ. This CDR3 reads CASSLAGTRREQFF. The DNA of the CDR3 is TGCGCCAGCAGCTTGGCCGGGACTAGAAGGGAGCAGTTCTTC.

This clonotype was seen a few times. The genes are TRBV3-1 and TRBJ1-1; D gene uncertain. Germline CDR1 reads LGHDT; CDR2 reads YNNKEL (reference sequence). This CDR3 is 12 amino acids long. Trimming stripped 1 base from V and 4 bases from J, with 4 bases between. The CDR3 here is CASSQGFTEAFF. The DNA for the CDR3 is TGTGCCAGCAGCCAAGGTTTCACTGAAGCTTTCTTT.

This clonotype has a handful of counts. The chain joins TRBV15 to TRBJ2-2; 8 bases are a match to TRBD2. V lost 0 bases and J lost 5; bases outside the gene matches: 5. In germline, CDR1 is LNHNV, CDR2 YYDKDF (reference sequence). The CDR3 is 16 residues long. In DNA, the CDR3 is TGTGCCACCAGCAGAGAACCAGCGGGAGCGACCGGGGAGCTGTTTTTT. Its protein is CATSREPAGATGELFF.

This clonotype has ten or more counts. V and J are TRBV4-1 and TRBJ2-7, with D perhaps matching TRBD1 (5 bases). CDR3 length: 14 amino acids. Germline V gene sequence: CDR1 MGHRA, CDR2 YSYEKL. Trimming took 0 bases from V and 2 from J, leaving 8 bases between them. Written as DNA, the CDR3 is TGCGCCAGCAGCCAAGAGTCAGGGCCCTACGAGCAGTACTTC. Translated: CASSQESGPYEQYF.

About this clonotype itself: One end of the junction varies from germline; a read error may be responsible. The chain couples TRBV29-1 to TRBJ1-5; no definite D call. This CDR3 has 13 amino acids. CDR1 is SQVTM, CDR2 ANQGSEA, per germline. The CDR3 DNA sequence: TGTAGCGTTGTAACACATAGCAATCAGCCCCAGCATTTT. Translated, it gives CSVVTHSNQPQHF.

This chain joins TRBV7-8 and TRBJ1-1; 7 positions match TRBD1. The CDR3 has 15 amino acids. The germline V gene has CDR1 SGHVS and CDR2 FQNEAQ. Trimming at V came to 1 base and at J to 7 bases, leaving 9 bases not matched to a gene. CDR3 amino acids: CASSLGPDRVVEAFF. CDR3 nucleotide sequence: TGTGCCAGCAGCTTAGGCCCAGACAGGGTAGTTGAAGCTTTCTTT.

This clonotype was counted at least ten times. This rearrangement joins TRBV20-1 to TRBJ2-3; 7 bases are shared with TRBD2. V lost 5 bases and J lost 3; bases outside the gene matches: 14. Per the germline V gene, CDR1 is DFQATT and CDR2 is SNEGSKA (reference sequence). This CDR3 contains 16 residues. CDR3 residues: CSAHPLERGQTDTQYF. Here the CDR3 DNA reads TGCAGTGCTCACCCCCTAGAGCGGGGCCAAACAGATACGCAGTATTTT.

This chain links TRBV20-1 with TRBJ2-1; D may be TRBD1 (5 bases). Per the germline V gene, CDR1 is DFQATT and CDR2 is SNEGSKA (reference sequence). The CDR3 extends over 12 amino acids. This CDR3 is CSTTTGYNEQFF. CDR3 bases: TGCAGCACTACTACAGGTTACAATGAGCAGTTCTTC.

This clonotype was observed many times. The chain recombines TRBV20-1 with TRBJ2-5; possibly TRBD1 for D (5 bases). V lost 4 bases and J 1 base, leaving 7 bases between the germline ends. The CDR3 runs to 12 residues. CDR1 is DFQATT, CDR2 SNEGSKA, per germline (reference sequence). The chain's CDR3 is CSAKGLQETQYF. For the CDR3, the DNA is TGCAGTGCTAAGGGGCTCCAAGAGACCCAGTACTTC.

The chain links TRBV12-3 or TRBV12-4 to TRBJ2-7; D is possibly TRBD1 or TRBD2 (8 bases each). The V end was cut by 11 bases, the J end by 4 bases, with 18 bases between. The CDR3 length is 13 residues. The CDR3 coding sequence is TGTGCCTCCCAGGGGGCTAGCGGGTACGAGCAGTACTTC. It translates to CASQGASGYEQYF.

This clonotype was recorded many times. This chain connects TRBV6-1 to TRBJ2-3; 12 bases are shared with TRBD1. Losses at the gene ends were 4 bases for V and 2 bases for J; bases not matched to a gene: 4. The CDR3 has 16 residues. In germline, CDR1 is MNHNS, CDR2 SASEGT. CDR3: CASSVWDRGLTDTQYF. The DNA of the CDR3 is TGTGCCAGCAGTGTTTGGGACAGGGGGCTCACAGATACGCAGTATTTT.

Remarks on this clonotype: In this CDR3 the conserved last residue, phenylalanine or tryptophan, is missing, so a read error is likely. This chain connects TRBV20-1 to TRBJ2-7; D is unclear. CDR3 size: 13 residues. V was trimmed by 3 bases and J by 1 base, leaving 10 bases between them. Germline V CDR1 and CDR2: DFQATT, SNEGSKA (reference sequence). CDR3 protein: CSASGPYSYEQYL. The CDR3 coding sequence is TGCAGTGCTAGCGGGCCGTATTCCTACGAGCAGTACCTC.

In DNA form, the CDR3 reads TGTGCCAGCAGTTACGGGAGCGGGAGGGCCAATGAGCAGTTCTTC. This translates into CASSYGSGRANEQFF. This chain links TRBV6-5 with TRBJ2-1, with 10 bases that match TRBD2. This CDR3 is 15 amino acids long. Germline V CDR1 and CDR2: MNHEY, SVGAGI. With 2 bases clipped from V and 6 bases from J, the junction kept 4 bases outside the gene matches.

This clonotype was counted only a few times. The chain joins TRBV27 to TRBJ2-1, with 12 nucleotides matching TRBD2. Losses at the gene ends were 5 bases for V and 8 bases for J; bases not matched to a gene: 13. Germline CDR1 reads MNHEY; CDR2 reads SMNVEV (reference sequence). This CDR3 region has 17 residues. The CDR3 protein is CASSPHLTSGRPDEQFF. DNA for the CDR3: TGTGCCAGCAGTCCCCACCTAACTAGCGGGAGGCCGGATGAGCAGTTCTTC.

The genes are TRBV7-9 and TRBJ2-7; D might be TRBD1 (6 bases). In germline, CDR1 is SEHNR, CDR2 FQNEAQ (reference sequence). The V and J ends lost 2 bases and 3 bases respectively, with 11 bases between them. This CDR3 is built from 14 residues. The CDR3, as DNA: TGTGCCAGCAGCTTACTTGGGGGCTACTACGAGCAGTACTTC. Translation: CASSLLGGYYEQYF.

V and J are TRBV5-1 and TRBJ1-1; TRBD1 matches at 8 bases. CDR1 is SGHRS, CDR2 YFSETQ, per germline. The CDR3 runs 15 residues. J gave up 2 bases and V 2 bases, and 5 bases lay outside the gene matches. In DNA, the CDR3 is TGCGCCAGCAGCTTTGGACAGGGCCGAAACACTGAAGCTTTCTTT. As protein: CASSFGQGRNTEAFF.

Many counts were recorded for this clonotype. The genes are TRBV6-5 and TRBJ2-5, with 7 bases aligning to TRBD1. The CDR3 loop spans 15 amino acids. Germline CDR1 MNHEY, CDR2 SVGAGI. Trimming at V came to 0 bases and at J to 4 bases, leaving 5 bases not matched to a gene. The DNA of the CDR3 is TGTGCCAGCAGTTACTCTTGGGACAGCCCAGAGACCCAGTACTTC. It specifies CASSYSWDSPETQYF.

There are many counts of this clonotype. The chain joins TRBV28 to TRBJ2-5, with 13 bases that match TRBD2. CDR1 MDHEN and CDR2 SYDVKM come from the germline V gene. The V segment lost 5 bases and the J segment 5 bases; nucleotides outside the gene matches: 8. The CDR3 is 16 amino acids. For the CDR3, the DNA is TGTGCCAGCAGTGCTGTCGGACTAGCGGGAGTTGAGACCCAGTACTTC. This sequence encodes CASSAVGLAGVETQYF.